This T cell receptor beta chain was sequenced in a study of shared clonotypes between healthy human individuals (dated by TCRdb to the early 2020s). Broadly, across the study: The cohort included three men and a couple of women between 18 and 49 years of age. For each donor, CD4 naive and CD4 memory were each given three plates, CD8 naive was given two plates, and CD8 memory was given one plate. To estimate repertoire size and how much clonotypes are shared between individuals, the study performed deep sequencing of blood TCR repertoires from five healthy adults. Libraries were prepared and TCR repertoires were sequenced by different laboratories using diverse techniques, in order to increase sequencing depth and limit assay-specific biases. Leukapheresis yielded between about 0.94 and 9 billion PBMCs per donor. General study outcomes and caveats: Based on pairwise subsampling, the degree of clonotype sharing among donors was expected to be affected by sequencing depth. Because the study included a small number of donors, the genetic and exposure-history diversity represented was limited. Incomplete sequencing was indicated by rarefaction of sorted-subset datasets, despite the large sequencing depth. Clonotypes shared by all four sorted-subset donors showed higher generation probabilities than non-shared clonotypes. Sharing across a few donors was observed for roughly 5% of naive CD4, less than 4% of naive CD8, roughly 2.3% of memory CD4, and about 0.38% of memory CD8 clonotypes. Naive subsets generally had larger estimated clonotype richness than memory subsets. Sampling was restricted to blood, and TCR repertoires in tissues likely differ from the TCR repertoires found in blood.

Using the deep immunoSEQ assay, multiplex PCR amplified TCR CDR3 regions from genomic DNA. Extracted genomic DNA from each cell subset was distributed evenly across all wells of several immunoSEQ 96-well plates, and each plate was treated as a replicate. For sorted subsets, around 200 ng genomic DNA, equal to tens of thousands of T cell genomes, was loaded into each replicate PCR. Purified libraries were measured with a Qubit 3.0 fluorometer, size-checked on a Bioanalyzer 2100, and measured again with the KAPA Library Quantification kit. Each immunoSEQ 96-well plate was sequenced on its own single-read 150-cycle Illumina NextSeq 550 flow cell. The paper's data handling went like this. Because only junctional sequences without quality scores were contained in the immunoSEQ output, filtering matching that applied to full-length reads could not be performed. Sequences were annotated with PyIR, a Python wrapper for IgBLAST v1.9, and V/J genes and CDR3 were assigned using IMGT germline references. Any read was removed if the V/J assignment was weak (E-value above 1e-6), the CDR3 was missing, or the read contained stop codons, out-of-frame junctions, or ambiguous translated residues. A V3J clonotype was defined by an identical inferred V gene, J gene, and CDR3 amino acid sequence. The percentage overlap between two repertoires was calculated by dividing the number of shared unique clonotypes by the size of the smaller repertoire. Richness of each repertoire was evaluated using RTK rarefaction, the Chao1 estimator, and Recon v2.1 estimates of unobserved clonotypes. Generation probabilities were computed with OLGA for all TCRbeta clonotypes obtained by the gDNA method from several donors. TCRdb obtained this table from immuneACCESS and retained in-frame rearrangements with V and J assigned. These tables miss some clones; where compared with another copy, unresolved V genes account for less than half of the shortfall, and the remainder is unexplained. V and J calls and clone size are copied from that table; D and trimming were computed from the DNA. Within this sample are 660,000 or so clones, with about 96% of them counted one time only. Together, the top ten hold roughly 0.1% of the sample.

Trimming costs V 0 bases and J 6 bases, and their ends lie 15 bases apart. Looking up the germline V gene yields CDR1 SGHDT and CDR2 YYEEEE. Its CDR3 holds 16 amino acids, cysteine through phenylalanine. Of all the DNA, just the CDR3 is kept, 48 bases in frame from base 1. CD8 naive samples were obtained by positive selection for CCR7 among CD45RO-negative cells, yielding a CD45RA+CCR7+ population from which TemRA cells were excluded. Donors were healthy HIV-negative adults with no recently reported acute infections or vaccinations. Only Caucasian adults living in Nashville, Tennessee, USA were represented among the donors. Blood was obtained by leukapheresis, after which PBMCs were separated by Ficoll-Histopaque density gradient centrifugation and cryopreserved in liquid nitrogen vapor phase. Purity and quantity of every magnetically sorted T cell population were checked by analytical flow cytometry. Genomic DNA was isolated from each sorted fraction and quantified by UV absorbance on a Nanodrop 2000c.

In regard to this clone: Its antigen is unknown. Base quality data are lacking; no much larger clone is found one base away.

The V and J genes are TRBV5-6 and TRBJ2-2; a confident D gene designation cannot be given. The sequence was obtained from a woman aged 25 to 39 in good health. Sequencing was performed on naive CD8+ T cells sorted from blood. The cell subset or site label here, explained by the study, means: CD45RA+CCR7+. The sequenced DNA is TGTGCCAGCAGCTTGGCTTGGTCAGGTAGAGCCGGGGAGCTGTTTTTT. Its protein reads: CASSLAWSGRAGELFF. Outside the CDR3, residues come from the reference TRBV5-6 and TRBJ2-2 proteins, so the full variable domain is: DAGVTQSPTHLIKTRGQQVTLRCSPKSGHDTVSWYQQALGQGPQFIFQYYEEEERQRGNFPDRFSGHQFPNYSSELNVNALLLGDSALYLCASSLAWSGRAGELFFGEGSRLTVL.